This T cell receptor beta chain is from a study of T cell repertoires in cytomegalovirus infection. Whole-study context: In the study, CMV epitopes included recently identified HLA-C-restricted and well-studied HLA-B-restricted ones.

For this clonotype: Its matching antigen is unknown.

Whole-study results and caveats: In two of eight donors, the top clonotype was HLA-C-restricted CMV-specific.

TCRdb fed the reads into MiXCR, producing one record per CDR3 protein. There are hundreds of thousands of distinct CDR3 sequences in the sample; around 30% occur only once, and approximately 18% lies in the top ten. Sequenced here: cultured PBMCs, sampled from culture after CMV antigen stimulation. This TCR was sampled from a human donor in good health (CMV status not recorded). Some clones in this sample may be carry-over from other donors' samples.

The CDR3 reads CSASTTTGGHGYTF. The CDR3 bases are TGCAGTGCTAGTACGACGACAGGGGGGCATGGCTACACCTTC. V is TRBV20-1 and J is TRBJ1-2, with TRBD1 matching over 9 bases. Germline-derived CDR1 and CDR2 are DFQATT and SNEGSKA (reference sequence). The CDR3 extends over 14 amino acids. V dropped 3 bases and J dropped 6; count of bases not matched to a gene: 8.